This TCR beta chain derives from a study of blood T cell repertoires in COVID-19. The overall study: Sources were T cells, B-cell-depleted T cells, or PBMCs; the material itself was cDNA or gDNA.

This table comes from immunoSEQ multiplex PCR, and its TCRdb copy is limited to in-frame clones, with some not included. The sample carries roughly 250,000 clones, 80% to 95% recorded once. This CDR3 region has 14 residues. Germline-derived CDR1 and CDR2 are SGHNT and YENEEA. V was clipped by 3 bases and J by 4 bases, with 9 bases between them. Recovered status in Cohort 3 required two negative PCRs, clearance, or symptom resolution. The TCR sequence derives from a woman between 18 and 29 years old who had recovered from COVID-19. The genes are TRBV11-3 and TRBJ2-2; D is unclear. Material: PBMCs or T cells enriched from blood (not recorded which). The CDR3 coding sequence is TGTGCCAGCAGCTTGGTTAGAAGCACCGGGGAGCTGTTTTTT. Translating gives CASSLVRSTGELFF.